This T cell receptor (beta chain) was documented in a study of blood T cell repertoires in COVID-19 (dated by TCRdb to between 2020 and 2021). In the study overall: Samples covering the acute and convalescent phases of COVID-19 were provided by collaborators in the United States, Italy and Spain. The material from the prospective study consisted of cDNA or gDNA derived from T cells, B-cell-depleted T cells, or PBMCs. Subjects who had been exposed to COVID-19, were actively infected with it, or had recovered from it provided the deeply sampled blood TCRbeta repertoires that made up the dataset. The repertoires were released in a freely available public database intended as a resource for research on the immune response to SARS-CoV-2. The samples were drawn from two sources: the first 160 participants of the ongoing ImmuneRACE study, and over 950 subjects contributed by 6 global collaborators. Sample metadata almost always included a de-identified subject ID, COVID-19 status, age in years and sex. Where available, HLA class I and class II types were obtained from metadata supplied by the sample provider rather than from assay-based typing. On the study overall, not on this receptor specifically: Clinical and demographic metadata were provided uncurated, with the amount varying by source and participant.

Looking up the germline V gene (reference sequence) yields CDR1 MNHNY and CDR2 SVGAGI. Spanning cysteine to phenylalanine, the CDR3 consists of 14 amino acids. The kept DNA is CDR3 alone, 42 bases in frame from the first base. V loses 7 bases at its end and J loses 1 base; junction bases beyond the gene matches: 5. The immunoSEQ Assay, a bias-controlled multiplex PCR, was used to amplify TCRbeta CDR3 regions from genomic DNA. Under the source paper's analysis protocol: The number of nucleated cells in each sample was estimated by amplification of reference gene primers within the assay. To quantify the absolute abundance of each unique TCRbeta CDR3 rearrangement, sequence reads were collapsed and filtered. For each sample, productive Simpson clonality was calculated as the square root of Simpson's diversity index over productive rearrangements. The table comes from immuneACCESS by way of TCRdb, which keeps in-frame sequences with V and J called. Part of the clones is missing from these tables; in studies checked, under half for an unresolved V gene and the rest for unknown reasons. V, J and clone size are taken as reported in that table, and D and trimming were inferred from the DNA itself. The sample contains around 200,000 clones, approximately 80% of them found a single time. The ten largest clonotypes hold roughly 12% of the sample.

The collaborating institutions used their own protocols to collect whole blood in K2EDTA tubes. For TCRbeta analysis, collaborator samples were shipped as frozen whole blood, as isolated PBMCs, or as DNA extracted from either sample type. About this clone itself: There is no known antigen for this receptor. The record has no base qualities; no much larger clone is one base away.

This TCR was recovered from a woman aged 50 to 65 with acute or convalescent COVID-19. This sequence uses TRBV6-6 and TRBJ2-3; TRBD2 agrees with 7 junctional bases. The sequenced sample was peripheral blood. The CDR3 protein: CASTLAERTDTQYF. DNA sequence: TGTGCCAGCACTCTAGCGGAACGCACAGATACGCAGTATTTT.